A selection of T cell receptor beta chains follows, all from one sample in a study of cytomegalovirus exposure and HLA in healthy donors. Only in-frame clones appear in the TCRdb table, and some are missing; sequencing was by immunoSEQ multiplex PCR. The table includes some 60,000 clones, approximately 96% detected once. Sequenced input: PBMCs. The receptors shown here come from a man younger than 35 in good health and CMV-seronegative. Both conserved end residues are part of each CDR3. A D gene is named only where the DNA matches it firmly. Clone size, where shown, is once, few, many, or a class for clones that have expanded.

abundance,d_gene,v_gene,j_gene,CDR3nt,CDR3aa
NA,NA,TRBV4-3,TRBJ2-7,TGCGCCAGCAGCCAAGAGTGGGGAAGGACAAGCTCCTACGAGCAGTACTTC,CASSQEWGRTSSYEQYF
NA,TRBD2,TRBV7-6,TRBJ2-5,TGTGCCAGCAGCTCGGGACTAGCGGAAACACAAGAGACCCAGTACTTC,CASSSGLAETQETQYF
NA,TRBD2,TRBV5-6,TRBJ2-3,TGTGCCAGCAGCTCCACGACTAGCGGGAGTGGAGATACGCAGTATTTT,CASSSTTSGSGDTQYF
NA,TRBD2,TRBV5-6,TRBJ2-5,TGTGCCAGCAGCTCCAACCCAGCGGGAGTGGTGGGGACCCAGTACTTC,CASSSNPAGVVGTQYF
once,TRBD1,TRBV15,TRBJ2-6,TGTGCCACCAGCAGGCGAACTGGACAGGGAATCTCTGGGGCCAACGTCCTGACTTTC,CATSRRTGQGISGANVLTF
NA,TRBD2,TRBV7-9,TRBJ2-3,TGTGCCAGCAGCTTACCGGGACTAGCGTTCACAGATACGCAGTATTTT,CASSLPGLAFTDTQYF
NA,TRBD2,TRBV28,TRBJ2-1,TGTGCCAGCAGCTTAGCGGGCAGCGATGAGCAGTTCTTC,CASSLAGSDEQFF
NA,TRBD2,TRBV6-1,TRBJ2-3,TGTGCCAGCAGTGCAGGTCCTGGACTAGCGTGGCGAGATACGCAGTATTTT,CASSAGPGLAWRDTQYF
NA,NA,TRBV28,TRBJ1-3,TGTGCCAGCAGTTTAAGAAGTTGGGGGACAGGAAACACCATATATTTT,CASSLRSWGTGNTIYF
NA,TRBD2,TRBV7-2,TRBJ2-5,TGTGCCAGCAGCTTAGGGACTAGCGGTTGGGAGACCCAGTACTTC,CASSLGTSGWETQYF
NA,TRBD1,TRBV11-2,TRBJ2-2,TGTGCCAGCAGCTTCGACAGGGGCACCGGGGAGCTGTTTTTT,CASSFDRGTGELFF
NA,TRBD1,TRBV2,TRBJ2-1,TGTGCCAGCAAAGGACAGGGGGCAAATGAGCAGTTCTTC,CASKGQGANEQFF
NA,TRBD1,TRBV9,TRBJ1-2,TGTGCCAGCAGCCCCCGGACAGGGGGCAACTATGGCTACACCTTC,CASSPRTGGNYGYTF
NA,TRBD1,TRBV5-1,TRBJ2-1,TGCGCCAGCAGCTGGAAGACAGGGCCCCAGAACTACAATGAGCAGTTCTTC,CASSWKTGPQNYNEQFF
NA,NA,TRBV7-9,TRBJ1-1,TGTGCCGGCGCGGGGGCGCTGGACACTGAAGCTTTCTTT,CAGAGALDTEAFF
once,NA,TRBV7-2,TRBJ2-5,TGTGCCAGCAGCTTTTACAGGGATGGCGAAGAGACCCAGTACTTC,CASSFYRDGEETQYF
NA,NA,TRBV2,TRBJ1-5,TGTGCCAGCAGTCGAGACAGGTATAGCAATCAGCCCCAGCATTTT,CASSRDRYSNQPQHF
NA,NA,TRBV30,TRBJ2-2,TGTGCCTGGCGCGTACCGGGACTCGGCACCGGGGAGCTGTTTTTT,CAWRVPGLGTGELFF
once,TRBD2,TRBV28,TRBJ2-7,TGTGCCAGCAGTTTACCCTCGCGACTAGCGGGAGGGCCTTACGAGCAGTACTTC,CASSLPSRLAGGPYEQYF
NA,TRBD1,TRBV11-2,TRBJ2-7,TGTGCCAGCAGCGCGGACAGGGGGCACGAGCAGTACTTC,CASSADRGHEQYF
NA,NA,TRBV2,TRBJ2-1,TGTGCCAGCACCCCTCGGGGGGCCAATGAGCAGTTCTTC,CASTPRGANEQFF
NA,TRBD1,TRBV28,TRBJ1-5,TGTGCCAGCAGTCAGGTAGGGACAGTCCATAGCAATCAGCCCCAGCATTTT,CASSQVGTVHSNQPQHF
NA,NA,TRBV27,TRBJ2-2,TGTGCCAGCAGTTTGTCAGGGGACCGGGAGCTGTTTTTT,CASSLSGDRELFF